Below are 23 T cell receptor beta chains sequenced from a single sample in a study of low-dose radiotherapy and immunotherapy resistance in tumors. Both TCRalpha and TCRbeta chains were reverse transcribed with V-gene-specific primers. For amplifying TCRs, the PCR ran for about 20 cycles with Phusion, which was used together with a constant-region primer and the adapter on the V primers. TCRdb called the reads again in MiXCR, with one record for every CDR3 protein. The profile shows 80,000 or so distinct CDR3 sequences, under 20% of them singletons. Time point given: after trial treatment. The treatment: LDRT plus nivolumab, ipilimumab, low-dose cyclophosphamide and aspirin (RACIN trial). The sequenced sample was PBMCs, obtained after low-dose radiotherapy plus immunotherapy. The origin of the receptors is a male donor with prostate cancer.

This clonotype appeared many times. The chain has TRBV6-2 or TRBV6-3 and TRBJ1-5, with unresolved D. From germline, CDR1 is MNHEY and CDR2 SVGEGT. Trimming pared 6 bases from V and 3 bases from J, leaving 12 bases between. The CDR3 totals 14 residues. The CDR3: CASRIRAINQPQHF. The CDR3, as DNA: TGTGCCAGCAGAATACGGGCCATCAATCAGCCCCAGCATTTT.

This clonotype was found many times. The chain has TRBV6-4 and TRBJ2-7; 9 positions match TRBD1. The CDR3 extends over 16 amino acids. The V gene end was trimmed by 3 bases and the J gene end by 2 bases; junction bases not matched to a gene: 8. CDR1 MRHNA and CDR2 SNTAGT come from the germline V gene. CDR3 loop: CASSEGGQGPTYEQYF. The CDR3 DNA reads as TGTGCCAGCAGTGAAGGAGGACAGGGGCCTACCTACGAGCAGTACTTC.

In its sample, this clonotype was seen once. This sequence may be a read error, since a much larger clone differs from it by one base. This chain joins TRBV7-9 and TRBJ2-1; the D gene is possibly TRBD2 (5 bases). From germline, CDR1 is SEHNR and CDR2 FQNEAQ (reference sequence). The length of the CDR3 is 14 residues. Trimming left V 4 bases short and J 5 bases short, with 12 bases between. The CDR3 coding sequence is TGTGCCAGCAGCTCAGCGGAAGTCCACAATGAGCAGTTCTTC. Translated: CASSSAEVHNEQFF.

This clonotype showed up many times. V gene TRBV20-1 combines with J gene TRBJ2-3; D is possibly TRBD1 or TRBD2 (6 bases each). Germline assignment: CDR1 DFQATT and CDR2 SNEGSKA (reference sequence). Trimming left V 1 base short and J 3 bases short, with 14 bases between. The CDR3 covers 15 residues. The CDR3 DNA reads TGCAGTGCTAGAGCGGCCAGGGGACTTACAGATACGCAGTATTTT. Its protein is CSARAARGLTDTQYF.

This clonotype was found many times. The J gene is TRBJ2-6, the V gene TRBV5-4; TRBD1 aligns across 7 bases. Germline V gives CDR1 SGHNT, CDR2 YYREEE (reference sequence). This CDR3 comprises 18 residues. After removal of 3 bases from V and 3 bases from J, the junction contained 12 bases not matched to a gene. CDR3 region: CASSSGGTAGGGANVLTF. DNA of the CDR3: TGTGCCAGCAGCTCTGGTGGGACAGCTGGAGGTGGGGCCAACGTCCTGACTTTC.

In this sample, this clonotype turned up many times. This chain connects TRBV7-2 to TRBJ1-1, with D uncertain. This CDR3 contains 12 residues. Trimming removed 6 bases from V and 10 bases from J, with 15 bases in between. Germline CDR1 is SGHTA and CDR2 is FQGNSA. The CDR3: CASSREARVAFF. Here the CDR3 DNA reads TGTGCCAGCAGTCGAGAGGCCCGAGTAGCTTTCTTT.

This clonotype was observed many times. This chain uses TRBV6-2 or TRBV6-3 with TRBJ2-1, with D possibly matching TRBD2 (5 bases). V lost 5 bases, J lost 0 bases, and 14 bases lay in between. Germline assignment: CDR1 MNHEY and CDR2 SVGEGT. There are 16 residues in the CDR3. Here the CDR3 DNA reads TGTGCCAGCAGTACCCCGGGAATAAGCTCCTACAATGAGCAGTTCTTC. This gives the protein CASSTPGISSYNEQFF.

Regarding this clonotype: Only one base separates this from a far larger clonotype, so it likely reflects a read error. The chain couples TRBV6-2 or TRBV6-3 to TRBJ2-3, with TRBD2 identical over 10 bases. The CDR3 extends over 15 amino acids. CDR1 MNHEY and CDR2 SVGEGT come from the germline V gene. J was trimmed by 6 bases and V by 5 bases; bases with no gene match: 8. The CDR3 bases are TGTGCCAGCAGTCCAGCGGGAGGGCTCAGGGATACGCAGTATTTT. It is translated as CASSPAGGLRDTQYF.

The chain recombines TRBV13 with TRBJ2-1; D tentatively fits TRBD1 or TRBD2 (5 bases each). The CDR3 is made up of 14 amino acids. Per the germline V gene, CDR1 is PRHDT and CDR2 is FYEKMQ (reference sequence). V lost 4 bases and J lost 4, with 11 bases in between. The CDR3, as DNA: TGTGCCAGCAGCTACCGGGGCAGTTACAATGAGCAGTTCTTC. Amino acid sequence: CASSYRGSYNEQFF. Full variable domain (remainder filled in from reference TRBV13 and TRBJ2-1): AAGVIQSPRHLIKEKRETATLKCYPIPRHDTVYWYQQGPGQDPQFLISFYEKMQSDKGSIPDRFSAQQFSDYHSELNMSSLELGDSALYFCASSYRGSYNEQFFGPGTRLTVL.

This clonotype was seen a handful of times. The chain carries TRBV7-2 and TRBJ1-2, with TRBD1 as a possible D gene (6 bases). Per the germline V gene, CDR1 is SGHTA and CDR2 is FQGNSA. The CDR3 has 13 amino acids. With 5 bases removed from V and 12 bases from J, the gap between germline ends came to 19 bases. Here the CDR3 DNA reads TGTGCCAGCAGCCCAGGGGACGGAGGGCAGCACACCTTC. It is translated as CASSPGDGGQHTF.

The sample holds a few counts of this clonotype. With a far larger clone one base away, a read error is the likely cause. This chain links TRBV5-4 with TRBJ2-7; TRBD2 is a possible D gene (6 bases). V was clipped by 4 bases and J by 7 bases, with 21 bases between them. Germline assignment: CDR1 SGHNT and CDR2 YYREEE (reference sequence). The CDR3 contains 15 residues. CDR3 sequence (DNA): TGTGCCAGCAGCCCACGGGCGGGGTCCTACAATGAGCAGTACTTC. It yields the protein CASSPRAGSYNEQYF.

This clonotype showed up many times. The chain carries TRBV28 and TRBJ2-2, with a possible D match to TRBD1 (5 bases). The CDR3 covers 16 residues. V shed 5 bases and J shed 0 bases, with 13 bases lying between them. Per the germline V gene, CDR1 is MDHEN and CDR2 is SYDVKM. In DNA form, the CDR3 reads TGTGCCAGCAGTGCCTCTTCGACAGCGAACACCGGGGAGCTGTTTTTT. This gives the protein CASSASSTANTGELFF.

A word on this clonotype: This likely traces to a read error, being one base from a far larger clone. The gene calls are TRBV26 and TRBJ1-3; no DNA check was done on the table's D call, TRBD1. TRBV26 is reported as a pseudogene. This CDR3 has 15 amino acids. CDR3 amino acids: CASSQDTGPGNTIYF. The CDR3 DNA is TGCGCCAGCAGCCAAGATACAGGGCCTGGAAACACCATATATTTT.

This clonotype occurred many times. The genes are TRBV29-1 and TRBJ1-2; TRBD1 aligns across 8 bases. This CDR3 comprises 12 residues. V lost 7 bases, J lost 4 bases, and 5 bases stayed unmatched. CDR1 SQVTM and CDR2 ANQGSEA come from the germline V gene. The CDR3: CSARTGGYGYTF. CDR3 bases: TGCAGCGCCCGAACAGGGGGCTATGGCTACACCTTC.

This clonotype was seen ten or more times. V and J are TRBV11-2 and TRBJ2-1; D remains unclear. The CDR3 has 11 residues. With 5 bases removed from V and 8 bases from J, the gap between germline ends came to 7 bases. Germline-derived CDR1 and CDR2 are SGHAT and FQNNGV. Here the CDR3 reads CASSPWHEQFF. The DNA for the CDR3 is TGTGCCAGCAGCCCCTGGCATGAGCAGTTCTTC.

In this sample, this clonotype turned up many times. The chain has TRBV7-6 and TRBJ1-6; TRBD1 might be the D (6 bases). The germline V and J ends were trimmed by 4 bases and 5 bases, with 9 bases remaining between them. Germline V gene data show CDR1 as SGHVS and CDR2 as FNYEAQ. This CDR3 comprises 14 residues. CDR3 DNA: TGTGCCAGCAGCTCAGGGGTAGATAATTCACCCCTCCACTTT. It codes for CASSSGVDNSPLHF.

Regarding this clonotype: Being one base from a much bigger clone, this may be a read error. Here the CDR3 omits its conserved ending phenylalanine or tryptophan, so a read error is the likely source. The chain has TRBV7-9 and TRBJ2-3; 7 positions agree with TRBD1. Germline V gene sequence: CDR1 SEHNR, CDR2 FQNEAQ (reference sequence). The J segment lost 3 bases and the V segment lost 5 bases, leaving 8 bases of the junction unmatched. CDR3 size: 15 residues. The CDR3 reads CASSGGPGQTDTQYL. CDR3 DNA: TGTGCCAGCAGCGGGGGACCGGGACAGACAGATACGCAGTATCTT.

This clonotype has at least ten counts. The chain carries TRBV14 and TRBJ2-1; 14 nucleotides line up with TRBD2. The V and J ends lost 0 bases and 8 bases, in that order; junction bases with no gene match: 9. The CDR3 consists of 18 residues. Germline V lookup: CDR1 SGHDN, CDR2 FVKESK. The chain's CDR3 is CASSQEFGTSGSRDEQFF. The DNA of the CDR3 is TGTGCCAGCAGCCAAGAGTTTGGGACTAGCGGGAGTCGGGATGAGCAGTTCTTC.

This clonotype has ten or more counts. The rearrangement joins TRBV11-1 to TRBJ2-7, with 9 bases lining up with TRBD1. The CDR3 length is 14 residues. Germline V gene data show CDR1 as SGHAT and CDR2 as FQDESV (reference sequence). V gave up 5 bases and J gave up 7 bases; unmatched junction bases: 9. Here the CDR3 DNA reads TGTGCCAGCAGCCCCGGGACAGGGAATGCGGAGCAGTACTTC. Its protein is CASSPGTGNAEQYF.

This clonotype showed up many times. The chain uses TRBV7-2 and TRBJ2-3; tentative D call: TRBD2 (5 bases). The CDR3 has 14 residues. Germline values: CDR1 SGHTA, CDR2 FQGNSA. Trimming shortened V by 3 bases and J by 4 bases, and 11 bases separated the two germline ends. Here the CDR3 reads CASSLEWRADTQYF. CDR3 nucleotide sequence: TGTGCCAGCAGCTTGGAGTGGCGGGCAGATACGCAGTATTTT.

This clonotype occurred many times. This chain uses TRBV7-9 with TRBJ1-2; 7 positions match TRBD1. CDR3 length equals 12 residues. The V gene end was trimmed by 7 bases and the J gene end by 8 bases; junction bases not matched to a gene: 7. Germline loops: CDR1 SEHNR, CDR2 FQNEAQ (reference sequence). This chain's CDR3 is CASTFRGGGYTF. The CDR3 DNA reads TGTGCCAGCACCTTCAGGGGGGGAGGCTACACCTTC.

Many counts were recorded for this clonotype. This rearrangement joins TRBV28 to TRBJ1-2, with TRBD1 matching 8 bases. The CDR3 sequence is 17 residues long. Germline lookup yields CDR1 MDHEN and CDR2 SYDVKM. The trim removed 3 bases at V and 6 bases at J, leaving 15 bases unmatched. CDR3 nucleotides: TGTGCCAGCAGTTTTGCGGGCAGGGGGCCGATTTCGGATGGCTACACCTTC. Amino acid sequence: CASSFAGRGPISDGYTF.

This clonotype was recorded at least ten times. The CDR3 loop is CSAREVRAPGTKNIQYF. The CDR3 DNA follows: TGCAGTGCTAGAGAGGTCCGAGCCCCGGGGACCAAAAACATTCAGTACTTC. V and J are TRBV20-1 and TRBJ2-4, with D tentatively TRBD2 (5 bases). Germline V gene lookup returns CDR1 DFQATT and CDR2 SNEGSKA (reference sequence). The CDR3 spans 17 residues. V lost 0 bases and J lost 2, with 17 bases in between.